This T cell receptor beta chain was identified during a study of cytomegalovirus exposure and HLA in healthy donors. Broader study findings: Reportedly, TCR beta sequences accurately predicted HLA-A and HLA-B alleles in most subjects. A few V segments could not be told apart, such as TRBV6-2 and TRBV6-3, and were left out.

CDR3 size: 14 residues. V was shortened by 5 bases and J by 5 bases, with 16 bases between the two germline ends. The germline V gene has CDR1 SGHVS and CDR2 FNYEAQ. Researchers ran the PCR with 60 Vbeta and 13 Jbeta primers. Using immunoSEQ multiplex PCR, the repertoire was profiled, and TCRdb retains in-frame clones only, with some absent. The table has a few hundred thousand clones, roughly 80% seen once. As regards this clone: Its antigen is currently unknown.

The sample comprised PBMCs. This chain links TRBV7-6 with TRBJ2-7; possible D gene TRBD1, 6 bases. The clonotype originates from a young man in good health and CMV-seronegative. The CDR3 protein is CASSLGQSFHEQYF. Here the CDR3 DNA reads TGTGCCAGCAGCCTCGGACAGTCCTTTCACGAGCAGTACTTC. Full variable domain (rest looked up from reference TRBV7-6 and TRBJ2-7): GAGVSQSPRYKVTKRGQDVALRCDPISGHVSLYWYRQALGQGPEFLTYFNYEAQQDKSGLPNDRFSAERPEGSISTLTIQRTEQRDSAMYRCASSLGQSFHEQYFGPGTRLTVT.